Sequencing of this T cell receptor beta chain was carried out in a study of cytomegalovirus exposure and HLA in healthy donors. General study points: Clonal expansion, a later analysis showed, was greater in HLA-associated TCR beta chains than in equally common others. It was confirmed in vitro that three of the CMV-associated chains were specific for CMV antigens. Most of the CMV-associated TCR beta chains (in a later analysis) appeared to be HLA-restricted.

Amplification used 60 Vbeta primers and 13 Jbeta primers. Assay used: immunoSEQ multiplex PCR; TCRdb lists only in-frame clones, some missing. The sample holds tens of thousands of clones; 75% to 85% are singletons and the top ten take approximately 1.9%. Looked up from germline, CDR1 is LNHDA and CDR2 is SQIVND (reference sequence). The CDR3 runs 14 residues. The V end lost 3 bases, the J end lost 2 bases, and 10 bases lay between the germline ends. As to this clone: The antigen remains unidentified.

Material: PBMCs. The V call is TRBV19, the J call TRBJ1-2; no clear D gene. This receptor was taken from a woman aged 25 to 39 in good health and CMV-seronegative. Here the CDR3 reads CASSIVAGNYGYTF. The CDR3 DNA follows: TGTGCCAGTAGTATCGTCGCGGGAAACTATGGCTACACCTTC.